This entry lists 8 T cell receptor beta chains sequenced from one sample in a study of cytomegalovirus exposure and HLA in healthy donors. The PCR had 60 Vbeta and 13 Jbeta primers. Repertoires were generated with immunoSEQ multiplex PCR, while TCRdb's copy carries only in-frame clones and drops some. In the table there are roughly 55,000 clones, around 85% of which are singletons. The sequenced sample consisted of PBMCs. Receptors originate from a boy younger than 18 in good health and CMV-seropositive.

The V and J genes are TRBV11-2 and TRBJ2-4; unclear D gene. Germline V lookup: CDR1 SGHAT, CDR2 FQNNGV. This CDR3 is built from 14 residues. V lost 7 bases, J lost 0 bases, and 10 bases lay in between. Here the CDR3 reads CASTDNLAKNIQYF. The CDR3 nucleotides read TGTGCCAGCACCGACAACCTAGCCAAAAACATTCAGTACTTC.

The V gene is TRBV19, the J gene TRBJ2-6, with a tentative D call TRBD2 (7 bases). Trimming removed 5 bases from V and 0 bases from J, with 14 bases in between. Looked up from germline, CDR1 is LNHDA and CDR2 is SQIVND (reference sequence). CDR3 length: 17 amino acids. The chain's CDR3 is CASSLRGPSSGANVLTF. DNA for the CDR3: TGTGCCAGTAGTTTGCGGGGGCCTTCCTCTGGGGCCAACGTCCTGACTTTC.

CDR3 coding DNA: TGTGCCAGCAGCGGGGCGGGGAGTAAAGAGACCCAGTACTTC. Translation: CASSGAGSKETQYF. The V call is TRBV9, the J call TRBJ2-5; D is perhaps TRBD2 (6 bases). The V gene lost 3 bases and the J gene lost 3 bases, with 12 bases spanning the gap. Germline loops: CDR1 SGDLS, CDR2 YYNGEE. The CDR3 loop spans 14 amino acids.

This sequence joins TRBV5-4 and TRBJ1-1; 8 nucleotides line up with TRBD1. Losses at the gene ends were 1 base for V and 7 bases for J; bases not matched to a gene: 18. In germline, CDR1 is SGHNT, CDR2 YYREEE (reference sequence). The CDR3 spans 18 residues. Here the CDR3 reads CASSLQGGTGFRGGEAFF. CDR3 sequence (DNA): TGTGCCAGCAGCTTGCAGGGAGGGACAGGCTTCCGAGGAGGTGAAGCTTTCTTT.

This clone was observed a single time. This chain joins TRBV9 and TRBJ2-3, with D perhaps matching TRBD2 (7 bases). Trimming stripped 0 bases from V and 6 bases from J, with 11 bases between. CDR1 and CDR2 (germline): SGDLS, YYNGEE. This CDR3 spans 14 amino acids. CDR3 amino acids: CASSVVGGADTQYF. CDR3 coding DNA: TGTGCCAGCAGCGTAGTAGGGGGGGCGGATACGCAGTATTTT.

The genes are TRBV5-4 and TRBJ1-6; TRBD1 matches at 7 bases. The CDR3 covers 17 residues. With V trimmed by 0 bases and J by 8 bases, 11 bases remained unmatched. Germline assignment: CDR1 SGHNT and CDR2 YYREEE (reference sequence). CDR3 loop: CASSLVSGTVSYSPLHF. CDR3 bases: TGTGCCAGCAGCTTGGTTTCCGGGACAGTGAGCTATTCACCCCTCCACTTT. The entire variable domain, with the rest obtained from reference TRBV5-4 and TRBJ1-6, is as follows: ETGVTQSPTHLIKTRGQQVTLRCSSQSGHNTVSWYQQALGQGPQFIFQYYREEENGRGNFPPRFSGLQFPNYSSELNVNALELDDSALYLCASSLVSGTVSYSPLHFGNGTRLTVT.

DNA of the CDR3: TGCGCCAGCAGCCAAGATAAGGGAGGGGGTACTGAAGCTTTCTTT. Translating it yields CASSQDKGGGTEAFF. J is TRBJ1-1 and V is TRBV4-1, with D possibly TRBD1 on 6 matching bases. The V end was cut by 0 bases, the J end by 5 bases, with 13 bases between. Looked up from germline, CDR1 is MGHRA and CDR2 is YSYEKL. CDR3 length: 15 amino acids.

The chain is built from TRBV29-1 and TRBJ1-5, with D perhaps TRBD1 (6 bases). Between the trimmed V and J ends, which lost 7 bases and 2 bases, there was a span of 27 bases. Germline-derived CDR1 and CDR2 are SQVTM and ANQGSEA. The CDR3 loop spans 18 amino acids. This chain's CDR3 is CSGEPGHAVLRGNQPQHF. The CDR3 region has the DNA TGCAGCGGGGAACCGGGACACGCCGTCCTGCGGGGCAATCAGCCCCAGCATTTT.